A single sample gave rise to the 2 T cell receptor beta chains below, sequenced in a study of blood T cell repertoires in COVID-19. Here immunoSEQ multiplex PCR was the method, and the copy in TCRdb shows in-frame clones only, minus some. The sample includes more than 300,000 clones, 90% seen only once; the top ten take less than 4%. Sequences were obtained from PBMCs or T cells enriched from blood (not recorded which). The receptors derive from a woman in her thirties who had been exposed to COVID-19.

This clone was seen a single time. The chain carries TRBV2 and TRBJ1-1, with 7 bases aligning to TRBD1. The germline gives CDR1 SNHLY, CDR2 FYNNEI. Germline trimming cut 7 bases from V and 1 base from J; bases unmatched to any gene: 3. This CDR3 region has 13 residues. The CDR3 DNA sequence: TGTGCCAGCAACAGACAGGGGAACACTGAAGCTTTCTTT. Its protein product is CASNRQGNTEAFF.

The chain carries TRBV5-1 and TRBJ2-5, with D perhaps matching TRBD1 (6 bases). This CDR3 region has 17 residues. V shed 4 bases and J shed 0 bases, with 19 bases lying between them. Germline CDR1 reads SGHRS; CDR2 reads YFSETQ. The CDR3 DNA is TGCGCCAGCAGCCCATCCTGGGACAATGACCACCAAGAGACCCAGTACTTC. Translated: CASSPSWDNDHQETQYF.